This is a list of T cell receptor beta chains from one sample in a study of blood T cell repertoires in COVID-19. Some clones are missing from TCRdb's copy, which holds only in-frame ones; the method was immunoSEQ multiplex PCR. The sample has some 200,000 clones; approximately 86% are singletons. Source material: PBMCs or T cells enriched from blood (not recorded which). All receptors come from a woman aged 60 to 75 with acute COVID-19. The CDR3 runs from the conserved cysteine through the conserved F or W. Each record gives: V gene, J gene, clone size, D gene, CDR3 DNA, CDR3 protein. The D gene is left open where the match is weak. Some rows have no size entry. The others give once, few or many, or a class for an expanded clone.

>TRBV10-3|TRBJ1-1|.|TRBD1
TGTGCCATAGCACCGGGACAGGGGGCCGATGAAGCTTTCTTT
CAIAPGQGADEAFF
>TRBV10-3|TRBJ2-7|.|.
TGTGCCATCAGTGGGGAGTACGAGCAGTACTTC
CAISGEYEQYF
>TRBV28|TRBJ1-2|.|.
TGTGCCAGCAGTCCAAGCGATCGGCTCTATGGCTACACCTTC
CASSPSDRLYGYTF
>TRBV3-1/TRBV3-2|TRBJ1-5|.|TRBD1
TGTGCCAGCAGCCCCGGACAGGGCGGTCAGCCCCAGCATTTT
CASSPGQGGQPQHF
>TRBV14|TRBJ1-6|few|.
TGTGCCAGCAGCCCCGGGAACCTTCGGTCACCCCTCCACTTT
CASSPGNLRSPLHF
>TRBV7-8|TRBJ2-5|.|.
TGTGCCAGCAGCTTAGCGGTCGATGCAGGGCATGAGACCCAGTACTTC
CASSLAVDAGHETQYF
>TRBV5-4|TRBJ2-3|once|TRBD2
TGTGCCAGCAGCTTGGAGACAGCGGGAGTCGGTACGCAGTATTTT
CASSLETAGVGTQYF
>TRBV7-2|TRBJ1-1|.|.
TGTGCCAGCAGGACAGGAAGGTGGACTGAAGCTTTCTTT
CASRTGRWTEAFF
>TRBV21-1|TRBJ2-7|.|.
TGTGCCAGCAGCGACCCTAGCAGGTGGGAACACTTC
CASSDPSRWEHF
>TRBV9|TRBJ2-1|.|.
TGTGCCAGCAGCCTCGGGCCGGAGGGTGTAGGGAATGAGCAGTTCTTC
CASSLGPEGVGNEQFF
>TRBV7-9|TRBJ1-1|once|.
TGTGCCAGCAGCACCCGGGGGTCAGAGATGAACACTGAAGCTTTCTTT
CASSTRGSEMNTEAFF
>TRBV30|TRBJ2-1|.|.
TGTGCCTGGAGCCCAGGTTACAATGAGCAGTTCTTC
CAWSPGYNEQFF
>TRBV20-1|TRBJ2-1|.|TRBD2
TGCAGTGCTAGTGAGCGGGGATTGAATGAGCAGTTCTTC
CSASERGLNEQFF
>TRBV28|TRBJ1-5|.|.
TGTGCCAGCAGTCCTGTCGGACTACAGGCCCAGCATTTT
CASSPVGLQAQHF